This T cell receptor beta chain was identified during a study of blood T cell repertoires in COVID-19 (dated by TCRdb to about 2020). For the study in its entirety: Samples covering the acute and convalescent phases of COVID-19 were provided by collaborators in the United States, Italy and Spain. Samples were obtained from the ongoing ImmuneRACE study (first 160 participants) and from approximately 1,200 subjects provided by 6 global collaborators. The material from the prospective study consisted of cDNA or gDNA derived from T cells, B-cell-depleted T cells, or PBMCs. Nearly every sample came with metadata listing a de-identified subject ID, COVID-19 status, age in years and sex. The dataset comprised deeply sampled blood TCRbeta repertoires from subjects exposed to, actively infected with, or recovered from COVID-19. A freely available public database, intended as a resource for researchers studying the immune response to SARS-CoV-2, is where the repertoires were released. Where HLA class I and class II types were available, the types were taken from metadata supplied by the sample provider, not from assay-based typing. The study at large found these results: How much clinical and demographic metadata was included differed by source and by participant, and the metadata was provided uncurated.

Enrolling through a virtual design, the prospective study's participants ranged in age from roughly 18 to 100 years and lived across about two dozen United States geographic areas. In the prospective study, cohorts were assigned on the basis of participant-reported clinical history obtained from a screening survey and a study questionnaire. For ImmuneRACE Cohort 3, a participant was defined as recovered based on two consecutive negative NP/OP PCR tests, clearance by a healthcare professional, or resolution of symptoms. In the prospective study, mobile phlebotomists collected whole blood, serum and a nasopharyngeal or oropharyngeal swab from each participant. Prospective study participants could optionally give additional blood draws and questionnaires over an approximately 2-month period. Prospective study blood samples were shipped either frozen or at room temperature before DNA extraction. With regard to this clone: Its specific antigen is unknown. No base quality values were provided; no much bigger clone lies one nucleotide off.

TCRbeta CDR3 regions were amplified from genomic DNA by means of the immunoSEQ Assay, a bias-controlled multiplex PCR. The original methods were these. Within the assay, amplification of reference gene primers was used to estimate how many nucleated cells each sample contained. Sequence reads were collapsed and filtered to measure the absolute abundance of every unique TCRbeta CDR3 rearrangement. For each sample, productive Simpson clonality was calculated by taking the square root of Simpson's diversity index across productive rearrangements. TCRdb took this table from immuneACCESS and kept in-frame rearrangements with V and J called. Such tables lack part of the clones; where checked against another copy, unresolved V genes explain under half of the gap, and the rest is unexplained. V and J calls and clone size are copied from that table; D and trimming were computed from the DNA. In this sample the table shows some 200,000 clones, 65% to 85% of which occur a single time. Over 6.5% of the sample comes from the top ten.

This clonotype was obtained from a man between 35 and 55 years old who had recovered from COVID-19. The specimen was PBMCs or T cells enriched from blood (not recorded which).

The CDR3 region: CASSLGQGYYEQYF. The DNA sequence is TGTGCCAGTAGTCTAGGACAGGGGTACTACGAGCAGTACTTC. The rearrangement joined TRBV19 to TRBJ2-7, and TRBD1 matches 9 of the central bases. From a lookup of the germline V gene (reference sequence), CDR1 and CDR2 are LNHDA and SQIVND. Ends trimmed: V by 5 bases, J by 3 bases; bases unmatched to a gene: 5. CDR3 length: 14 amino acids, cysteine to phenylalanine. Only the CDR3 DNA stays, 42 bases, in frame from base 1.